This T cell receptor beta chain was documented in a study of T cell responses to AZD1222 COVID-19 vaccine. Findings and limits, study-wide: With dominance at 160-218 and 743-854, vaccine-associated CD4 TCRs spanned spike. Seropositive AZD1222 recipients at baseline numbered only 6 or 7.

The CDR3 extends over 16 amino acids. Germline V gene lookup returns CDR1 MDHEN and CDR2 SYDVKM. Trimming took 4 bases from V and 8 from J, leaving 23 bases between them. Assay used: immunoSEQ multiplex PCR; TCRdb lists only in-frame clones, some missing. The data show over 140,000 clones, with almost 95% seen just once and about 3.7% held by the top ten. Remarks on this clone: Its antigen is not identified.

The chain couples TRBV28 to TRBJ1-2; D possibly corresponds to TRBD1 (6 bases). Sequencing was performed on peripheral blood, taken 28 days after the second AZD1222 dose. The clonotype originates from an adult who received the AZD1222 COVID-19 vaccine. As DNA, the CDR3 is TGTGCCAGCAGTTCACCGAGTCAGGGGCAGGGGAGAGGCTACACCTTC. Translated, it gives CASSSPSQGQGRGYTF.